A selection of T cell receptor beta chains follows, all from one sample in a study of blood T cell repertoires in COVID-19. TCRdb keeps only in-frame clones here, not all; method: immunoSEQ multiplex PCR. The table shows about 120,000 clones, with about 80% occurring only once. The sample comprised peripheral blood. These receptors were obtained from a man aged 60 to 69 with active or convalescent COVID-19. Both conserved end residues are part of each CDR3. D genes are given only for firm matches. The size field is filled for only some rows; it gives once, few, many or a size class.

D,size,V,J,DNA,CDR3
NA,NA,TRBV27,TRBJ2-1,TGTGCCAGCACCGATAGGGGAAATGAGCAGTTCTTC,CASTDRGNEQFF
NA,once,TRBV7-3,TRBJ2-2,TGTGCCAGCAGCCCACGGACAGACAACACCGGGGAGCTGTTTTTT,CASSPRTDNTGELFF
NA,NA,TRBV21-1,TRBJ1-2,TGTGCCAGCAGCACCAGTCGGGGTGAGGAGGACACCTTC,CASSTSRGEEDTF
NA,NA,TRBV6-2/TRBV6-3,TRBJ2-1,TGTGCCAGCCGCCAGGCGCTAGCGACCTACAATGAGCAGTTCTTC,CASRQALATYNEQFF
NA,few,TRBV28,TRBJ2-2,TGTGCCAGCAGCGGACTAACGAACACCGGGGAGCTGTTTTTT,CASSGLTNTGELFF
TRBD2,NA,TRBV29-1,TRBJ2-2,TGCAGCGTCAAACCCACGGGAGGGCCTGGGGAGCTGTTTTTT,CSVKPTGGPGELFF
NA,once,TRBV19,TRBJ1-3,TGTGCCAGTAGGGGGCTCCGACAGTCTTCTGGAAACACCATATATTTT,CASRGLRQSSGNTIYF
TRBD1,NA,TRBV27,TRBJ1-2,TGTGCCAGCAGTTTAGTCGCTCATACAGGGGTTAGCTATGGCTACACCTTC,CASSLVAHTGVSYGYTF
NA,NA,TRBV12-3/TRBV12-4,TRBJ1-1,TGTGCCAGCGGGCCCGGCCCAAGAGGGACTTTCTTT,CASGPGPRGTFF
NA,NA,TRBV11-3,TRBJ2-3,TGTGCCAGCAGCTTAGGGGGCCGAGCAGATACGCAGTATTTT,CASSLGGRADTQYF
TRBD2,NA,TRBV6-5,TRBJ2-1,TGTGCCAGCAGTCCCCCGGCTAGCGGGAGGGATGAGCAGTTCTTC,CASSPPASGRDEQFF
NA,few,TRBV2,TRBJ1-6,TGTGCCAGTGATGAGGCAGACTCCTATAATTCACCCCTCCACTTT,CASDEADSYNSPLHF
TRBD2,NA,TRBV7-6,TRBJ2-7,TGTGCCAGCAGCCCCCAAGGACTAGCGGTCCCCTACGAGCAGTACTTC,CASSPQGLAVPYEQYF
NA,few,TRBV7-2,TRBJ1-6,TGTGCCAGCAGCTTAGGCGGGGCTCCTATTTCACCCCTCCACTTT,CASSLGGAPISPLHF
TRBD1,NA,TRBV25-1,TRBJ2-3,TGTGCCAGCAGTGGCCGGGACAGGTCTAGCACAGATACGCAGTATTTT,CASSGRDRSSTDTQYF
TRBD1,NA,TRBV5-1,TRBJ2-1,TGCGCCAGCAGCGAGGGACAGGGTATCTACAATGAGCAGTTCTTC,CASSEGQGIYNEQFF
TRBD1,few,TRBV28,TRBJ1-2,TGTGCCAGCAGTGAGGACAGGGAGCATGGCTACACCTTC,CASSEDREHGYTF
NA,NA,TRBV5-8,TRBJ2-7,TGTGCCAGCAGCCCCCTGTATGAGCAGTACTTC,CASSPLYEQYF
TRBD1,NA,TRBV7-2,TRBJ2-7,TGTGCCAGCAGCTTATCCCTGGACAGGGGGCGCGAGCAGTACTTC,CASSLSLDRGREQYF
TRBD2,NA,TRBV6-4,TRBJ2-3,TGTGCCAGCAGTGACTCGACGGGAGGGCCAGATACGCAGTATTTT,CASSDSTGGPDTQYF
TRBD2,NA,TRBV25-1,TRBJ2-7,TGTGCCAGCAGTGAAGTCCTAGCGGGAGATGAGCAGTACTTC,CASSEVLAGDEQYF
NA,NA,TRBV20-1,TRBJ1-2,TGCAGGGGGGCAGCAAACTATGGCTACACCTTC,CRGAANYGYTF
NA,NA,TRBV4-1,TRBJ2-5,TGCGCCAGCAGCCAAGATGGAGTCCAAGAGACCCAGTACTTC,CASSQDGVQETQYF
NA,NA,TRBV6-2/TRBV6-3,TRBJ1-4,TGTGCCAGCAGCGACCGGCGGACAGTTCCCGAAAAACTGTTTTTT,CASSDRRTVPEKLFF
TRBD2,NA,TRBV19,TRBJ2-1,TGTGCCAGCCAAGGGGACTATCAGGGCAATGAGCAGTTCTTC,CASQGDYQGNEQFF
NA,NA,TRBV6-2/TRBV6-3,TRBJ2-7,TGTGCCAGCAGCCCCACTAGTTACGAGCAGTACTTC,CASSPTSYEQYF
TRBD2,NA,TRBV7-2,TRBJ2-7,TGTGCCAGCAGCTTCCCCGGGGGTAGCGGGAGAGGCGAGCAGTACTTC,CASSFPGGSGRGEQYF